These 25 T cell receptor beta chains came from one sample sequenced in a study of T cell responses to AZD1222 COVID-19 vaccine. Measured with immunoSEQ multiplex PCR; TCRdb has only the in-frame clones, and not every one. Of more than 100,000 clones in the sample, about 88% were seen once. Specimen: peripheral blood, collected on day 0 of AZD1222 vaccination. The receptors were gathered from an adult in good health.

The chain recombines TRBV6-1 with TRBJ1-1; 8 bases line up with TRBD1. Germline-derived CDR1 and CDR2 are MNHNS and SASEGT. With V trimmed by 1 base and J by 1 base, 11 bases remained unmatched. The CDR3 has 18 amino acids. The CDR3 loop is CASSEVPLTGVSNTEAFF. In DNA form, the CDR3 reads TGTGCCAGCAGTGAAGTCCCTTTGACAGGGGTATCGAACACTGAAGCTTTCTTT.

The V gene is TRBV6-2 or TRBV6-3, the J gene TRBJ1-5; a possible D gene is TRBD1 (5 bases). CDR3 length: 15 residues. The V gene lost 2 bases and the J gene lost 5 bases, with 13 bases spanning the gap. Germline V gene data show CDR1 as MNHEY and CDR2 as SVGEGT. For the CDR3, the DNA is TGTGCCAGCAGTTACGACCCCGGCAGGGATCAGCCCCAGCATTTT. It codes for CASSYDPGRDQPQHF.

DNA of the CDR3: TGCGCCAGCAGCTGGGGGACAACCCGCTACGAGCAGTACTTC. Amino acid sequence: CASSWGTTRYEQYF. This chain links TRBV5-1 with TRBJ2-7; D perhaps matches TRBD1 (6 bases). CDR3 length equals 14 residues. Germline V CDR1 and CDR2: SGHRS, YFSETQ. Trimming shortened V by 3 bases and J by 3 bases, and 13 bases separated the two germline ends.

This clone was found once. This chain uses TRBV9 with TRBJ2-5, with 9 bases identical to TRBD2. Germline-derived CDR1 and CDR2 are SGDLS and YYNGEE. V dropped 0 bases and J dropped 1; count of bases not matched to a gene: 7. The length of the CDR3 is 17 residues. The CDR3 here is CASSVATAGGLQETQYF. CDR3 nucleotide sequence: TGTGCCAGCAGCGTAGCGACAGCGGGAGGCCTCCAAGAGACCCAGTACTTC.

V usage is TRBV11-3 and J usage is TRBJ2-5; 7 nucleotides line up with TRBD2. The CDR3 runs to 15 residues. V gave up 5 bases and J gave up 1 base; unmatched junction bases: 7. Germline V gene lookup returns CDR1 SGHNT and CDR2 YENEEA. The CDR3 here is CASSPPGGGQETQYF. Written as DNA, the CDR3 is TGTGCCAGCAGCCCTCCTGGGGGGGGCCAAGAGACCCAGTACTTC.

The rearrangement joins TRBV10-1 to TRBJ2-3, with 10 positions matching TRBD2. The CDR3 contains 15 residues. The V gene end was trimmed by 4 bases and the J gene end by 2 bases; junction bases not matched to a gene: 3. Germline CDR1 is WNHNN and CDR2 is SYGVQD (reference sequence). CDR3: CASSASGRATDTQYF. CDR3 nucleotides: TGCGCCAGCAGTGCCAGCGGGAGGGCCACAGATACGCAGTATTTT.

The chain has TRBV6-5 and TRBJ2-7, with 9 bases lining up with TRBD1. V lost 7 bases, J lost 2 bases, and 6 bases stayed unmatched. Germline-derived CDR1 and CDR2 are MNHEY and SVGAGI. The CDR3 spans 14 residues. The DNA of the CDR3 is TGTGCCAGCAACAGGGACAGGGTGACCTACGAGCAGTACTTC. Its protein product is CASNRDRVTYEQYF.

The chain joins TRBV7-3 to TRBJ2-3; 9 bases line up with TRBD1. Unmatched junction bases numbered 3, after V lost 5 bases and J lost 6 bases. CDR1 is SGHTA and CDR2 is FQGTGA in the germline V gene. This CDR3 spans 13 amino acids. The CDR3 coding sequence is TGTGCCAGCAGCCCCGGGACAGGGGATACGCAGTATTTT. This gives the protein CASSPGTGDTQYF.

In its sample, this clone was seen once. The chain joins TRBV11-2 to TRBJ1-2; 7 bases agree with TRBD1. The CDR3 runs 17 residues. V shed 2 bases and J 2 bases; nucleotides not matched to a gene: 11. CDR1 is SGHAT, CDR2 FQNNGV, per germline. The CDR3 DNA reads as TGTGCCAGCAGCTTACGCCCAGGGGGAAAAGACAACTATGGCTACACCTTC. It yields the protein CASSLRPGGKDNYGYTF.

V and J are TRBV5-6 and TRBJ1-3; possibly TRBD1 for D (5 bases). Germline lookup yields CDR1 SGHDT and CDR2 YYEEEE. CDR3 length equals 14 residues. Deletions cut 5 bases from V and 7 bases from J, with 16 bases between. In nucleotides, the CDR3 is TGTGCCAGCAGAAGGAGCAGGGAGATTAACACCATATATTTT. It codes for CASRRSREINTIYF.

The count of this clone is one. The V and J genes are TRBV5-1 and TRBJ2-3, with 8 bases aligning to TRBD2. This CDR3 contains 17 residues. Unmatched junction bases numbered 11, after V lost 0 bases and J lost 5 bases. The germline V gene encodes CDR1 SGHRS and CDR2 YFSETQ. The CDR3 reads CASSLGLRAGVKDTQYF. Here the CDR3 DNA reads TGCGCCAGCAGCTTGGGGCTCAGAGCGGGAGTCAAAGATACGCAGTATTTT. The complete variable domain, with remaining parts taken from reference TRBV5-1 and TRBJ2-3, reads KAGVTQTPRYLIKTRGQQVTLSCSPISGHRSVSWYQQTPGQGLQFLFEYFSETQRNKGNFPGRFSGRQFSNSRSEMNVSTLELGDSALYLCASSLGLRAGVKDTQYFGPGTRLTVL.

The rearrangement links TRBV30 to TRBJ2-7; 8 nucleotides line up with TRBD2. The CDR3 covers 13 residues. The germline V gene has CDR1 GTSNPN and CDR2 SVGIG (reference sequence). Unmatched junction bases numbered 7, after V lost 3 bases and J lost 6 bases. The CDR3 nucleotides read TGTGCCTGGAGCCGGGAGGGGGGAGTCGAGCAGTACTTC. Its protein is CAWSREGGVEQYF.

The genes are TRBV6-2 or TRBV6-3 and TRBJ2-3; no definite D call. The CDR3 length is 16 residues. The ends were cut back, 0 bases at V and 2 bases at J, with 12 bases in the middle. The germline gives CDR1 MNHEY, CDR2 SVGEGT. The CDR3 protein is CASSYSSDGFTDTQYF. The CDR3 coding sequence is TGTGCCAGCAGTTACTCCTCGGACGGATTCACAGATACGCAGTATTTT.

V gene TRBV6-5 combines with J gene TRBJ1-3, with unresolved D. Germline CDR1 and CDR2: MNHEY and SVGAGI. The CDR3 has 15 residues. Trimming removed 7 bases at V and 0 bases at J, with 13 bases between. The CDR3 DNA reads TGTGCCAGCACTACGGACGGAAGCTCTGGAAACACCATATATTTT. Translating gives CASTTDGSSGNTIYF.

V and J are TRBV4-1 and TRBJ1-6; possible D gene TRBD1, 6 bases. CDR1 and CDR2 (germline): MGHRA, YSYEKL. V was cut by 6 bases and J by 3 bases, with 9 bases left in between. The CDR3 consists of 14 residues. In nucleotides, the CDR3 is TGCGCCAGCAGACAGGGCAACTATAATTCACCCCTCCACTTT. Amino acids: CASRQGNYNSPLHF.

This chain links TRBV6-5 with TRBJ2-2; D call uncertain. Germline values: CDR1 MNHEY, CDR2 SVGAGI. Trimming shortened V by 6 bases and J by 6 bases, and 14 bases separated the two germline ends. The CDR3 extends over 14 amino acids. CDR3 DNA: TGTGCCAGCAGCTACCCCTCCCCCGCCGGGGAGCTGTTTTTT. This encodes CASSYPSPAGELFF.

The rearrangement joins TRBV6-5 to TRBJ1-1; tentative D call: TRBD1 (5 bases). Germline lookup yields CDR1 MNHEY and CDR2 SVGAGI. The CDR3 is 15 amino acids. V shed 4 bases and J shed 12 bases, with 24 bases lying between them. The CDR3 DNA sequence: TGTGCCAGCAGTTCGCAAAACCGGGACCCCGACGGGTCTTTCTTT. Amino acids: CASSSQNRDPDGSFF.

The V gene is TRBV19, the J gene TRBJ1-2; D remains unclear. V lost 1 base and J lost 3, with 6 bases in between. The germline gives CDR1 LNHDA, CDR2 SQIVND (reference sequence). The CDR3 loop spans 13 amino acids. The CDR3 sequence: CASSIGADYGYTF. As DNA, the CDR3 is TGTGCCAGTAGTATAGGGGCGGACTATGGCTACACCTTC.

The V gene is TRBV25-1, the J gene TRBJ2-3, with 7 nucleotides matching TRBD2. CDR3 size: 15 residues. Germline trimming cut 6 bases from V and 6 bases from J; bases unmatched to any gene: 12. Germline-derived CDR1 and CDR2 are MGHDK and SYGVNS. The CDR3 protein is CASRGPGRERDTQYF. The CDR3 bases are TGTGCCAGCAGGGGGCCCGGGCGGGAGAGGGATACGCAGTATTTT.

The chain carries TRBV29-1 and TRBJ1-1, with D possibly matching TRBD1 (5 bases). Germline V lookup: CDR1 SQVTM, CDR2 ANQGSEA. CDR3 size: 15 residues. Trimming removed 8 bases at V and 4 bases at J, with 23 bases between. The CDR3 nucleotides are TGCAGCTTCACCTCGAGTGGGGGGGGATCCACTGAAGCTTTCTTT. Translation gives CSFTSSGGGSTEAFF.

The table lists this clone with a count of one. The J gene is TRBJ1-2, the V gene TRBV9; 12 bases align to TRBD1. Germline assignment: CDR1 SGDLS and CDR2 YYNGEE. The V segment lost 3 bases and the J segment 5 bases; nucleotides outside the gene matches: 8. This CDR3 region has 16 residues. The CDR3, as DNA: TGTGCCAGCAGCGATGGGACAGGGGGCGAGGTTTATGGCTACACCTTC. Its translation: CASSDGTGGEVYGYTF.

The V call is TRBV5-6, the J call TRBJ1-1; D is ambiguous. V dropped 2 bases and J dropped 3 bases, with 11 bases sitting between them. CDR1 and CDR2 (germline): SGHDT, YYEEEE. The CDR3 contains 14 residues. This chain's CDR3 is CASSLTNGDTEAFF. CDR3 nucleotide sequence: TGTGCCAGCAGCTTAACTAACGGGGACACTGAAGCTTTCTTT.

This clone is categorized as medium-sized. The sample has other DNA sequences that encode this CDR3 too. This chain links TRBV9 with TRBJ1-2; D possibly corresponds to TRBD1 (5 bases). Germline CDR1 and CDR2: SGDLS and YYNGEE. V was clipped by 2 bases and J by 3 bases, with 8 bases between them. The CDR3 runs to 13 residues. The CDR3 DNA reads as TGTGCCAGCAGCGTCGGGGGAGACTATGGCTACACCTTC. Amino acid sequence: CASSVGGDYGYTF.

V usage is TRBV7-2 and J usage is TRBJ2-7; TRBD2 aligns across 10 bases. CDR1 and CDR2 (germline): SGHTA, FQGNSA. CDR3 length: 15 residues. The V segment lost 0 bases and the J segment 5 bases; nucleotides outside the gene matches: 4. The CDR3 coding sequence is TGTGCCAGCAGCTTAGCAGCGGGGGGGCATCACGAGCAGTACTTC. Amino acid sequence: CASSLAAGGHHEQYF.

The chain combines TRBV10-1 with TRBJ2-2, with 7 bases aligning to TRBD1. V lost 6 bases, J lost 1 base, and 2 bases stayed unmatched. The V gene's germline CDR1 is WNHNN and CDR2 SYGVQD (reference sequence). This CDR3 contains 14 residues. CDR3 DNA: TGCGCCAGCAGGAGGGACAGGAACACCGGGGAGCTGTTTTTT. It specifies CASRRDRNTGELFF.